One sample yielded the 24 T cell receptor beta chains listed below, sequenced in a study of shared clonotypes between healthy human individuals. Using immunoSEQ multiplex PCR, the repertoire was profiled, and TCRdb retains in-frame clones only, with some absent. The sample yields millions of clones, approximately 95% seen once. Material: naive CD4+ T cells sorted from blood. Subset noted: CD45RA+ positively selected. Receptors were obtained from a man between 18 and 29 years old in good health.

V gene TRBV19 combines with J gene TRBJ2-2; D is perhaps TRBD1 or TRBD2 (5 bases each). The CDR3 runs to 16 residues. The V gene lost 3 bases and the J gene lost 2 bases, with 13 bases spanning the gap. In germline, CDR1 is LNHDA, CDR2 SQIVND (reference sequence). The CDR3 DNA follows: TGTGCCAGTAGTATTTTCGGGGCCTCTAACACCGGGGAGCTGTTTTTT. This gives the protein CASSIFGASNTGELFF.

This chain uses TRBV14 with TRBJ1-6; no clear D. V shed 0 bases and J shed 7 bases, with 10 bases lying between them. The CDR3 has 15 residues. Germline-derived CDR1 and CDR2 are SGHDN and FVKESK. CDR3 sequence (DNA): TGTGCCAGCAGCCAAGATGAGAAGGGCAATTCACCCCTCCACTTT. Its translation is CASSQDEKGNSPLHF.

The chain links TRBV7-9 to TRBJ2-1; D could derive from TRBD1 or TRBD2 (5 bases each). Trimming pared 5 bases from V and 7 bases from J, leaving 15 bases between. This CDR3 has 14 residues. CDR1 SEHNR and CDR2 FQNEAQ come from the germline V gene (reference sequence). CDR3 nucleotide sequence: TGTGCCAGCAGCCGGGACCTGCAAGCTAATGAGCAGTTCTTC. It translates to CASSRDLQANEQFF.

The chain uses TRBV27 and TRBJ1-4; D possibly corresponds to TRBD1 (5 bases). Germline loops: CDR1 MNHEY, CDR2 SMNVEV (reference sequence). This CDR3 has 15 amino acids. Trimming took 6 bases from V and 1 from J, leaving 12 bases between them. The DNA for the CDR3 is TGTGCCAGCAGAGGGCAGGGAGTAACTAATGAAAAACTGTTTTTT. Encoded protein: CASRGQGVTNEKLFF.

V gene TRBV9 combines with J gene TRBJ2-7; 8 nucleotides match TRBD1. After removal of 3 bases from V and 3 bases from J, the junction contained 5 bases not matched to a gene. There are 14 residues in the CDR3. Germline V gene lookup returns CDR1 SGDLS and CDR2 YYNGEE. The CDR3 is CASSGGQGNYEQYF. CDR3 DNA sequence: TGTGCCAGCAGCGGAGGACAGGGAAACTACGAGCAGTACTTC. The full variable domain, with the rest looked up from reference TRBV9 and TRBJ2-7, is DSGVTQTPKHLITATGQRVTLRCSPRSGDLSVYWYQQSLDQGLQFLIQYYNGEERAKGNILERFSAQQFPDLHSELNLSSLELGDSALYFCASSGGQGNYEQYFGPGTRLTVT.

About this clone itself: At the DNA level, this CDR3 is encoded by other sequences in the same sample as well. The V call is TRBV7-9, the J call TRBJ2-1, with unresolved D. The CDR3 length is 10 residues. In germline, CDR1 is SEHNR, CDR2 FQNEAQ (reference sequence). The V and J ends lost 5 bases and 6 bases respectively, with 2 bases between them. The CDR3 coding sequence is TGTGCCAGCAGCCGCAATGAGCAGTTCTTC. Its translation is CASSRNEQFF. Together with reference TRBV7-9 and TRBJ2-1, the CDR3 gives the full variable domain: DTGVSQNPRHKITKRGQNVTFRCDPISEHNRLYWYRQTLGQGPEFLTYFQNEAQLEKSRLLSDRFSAERPKGSFSTLEIQRTEQGDSAMYLCASSRNEQFFGPGTRLTVL.

Here the CDR3 reads CASSSDRGSDIQYF. In DNA, the CDR3 is TGTGCCAGCAGCAGTGACAGGGGGTCAGACATTCAGTACTTC. The chain combines TRBV28 with TRBJ2-4; TRBD1 matches at 9 bases. The ends lost 6 bases at V and 8 bases at J; junction bases unmatched: 8. CDR1 MDHEN and CDR2 SYDVKM come from the germline V gene. This CDR3 has 14 residues.

V and J are TRBV4-3 and TRBJ2-2; D is unresolved. The ends were cut back, 3 bases at V and 3 bases at J, with 8 bases in the middle. This CDR3 spans 14 amino acids. Looked up from germline, CDR1 is LGHNA and CDR2 is YSLEER. CDR3 protein: CASSQAAYTGELFF. The DNA for the CDR3 is TGCGCCAGCAGCCAGGCCGCGTACACCGGGGAGCTGTTTTTT.

With respect to this clone: This specimen includes other DNA sequences encoding the same CDR3. J is TRBJ2-2 and V is TRBV9; 8 bases are a match to TRBD1. Germline V gene data show CDR1 as SGDLS and CDR2 as YYNGEE. V dropped 4 bases and J dropped 2; count of bases not matched to a gene: 7. This CDR3 contains 16 residues. Here the CDR3 DNA reads TGTGCCAGCAGCTTTGGACAGGGTGGAAACACCGGGGAGCTGTTTTTT. This codes for CASSFGQGGNTGELFF. The full variable domain, completed using reference TRBV9 and TRBJ2-2, is DSGVTQTPKHLITATGQRVTLRCSPRSGDLSVYWYQQSLDQGLQFLIQYYNGEERAKGNILERFSAQQFPDLHSELNLSSLELGDSALYFCASSFGQGGNTGELFFGEGSRLTVL.

A note on this clone: Germline is not matched at one junction end, which may reflect a read error. The chain employs TRBV10-1 and TRBJ2-1, with a weak D call TRBD2 (6 bases). The CDR3 loop spans 14 amino acids. The germline CDR1 and CDR2 sequences are WNHNN and SYGVQD (reference sequence). CDR3 region: CASSVGGSHNEQFF. The CDR3 DNA follows: TGCGCCAGCAGTGTGGGAGGCTCCCACAATGAGCAGTTCTTC.

J is TRBJ1-2 and V is TRBV19, with D maybe TRBD1 (6 bases). V lost 7 bases, J lost 8 bases, and 17 bases lay in between. The CDR3 loop spans 13 amino acids. Germline CDR1 and CDR2: LNHDA and SQIVND (reference sequence). CDR3 amino acids: CASTRGGRGGYTF. CDR3 bases: TGTGCCAGTACTAGAGGGGGAAGAGGAGGCTACACCTTC.

V and J are TRBV27 and TRBJ2-5; no clear D gene. V was trimmed by 6 bases and J by 1 base, leaving 3 bases between them. CDR3 length equals 11 residues. The germline CDR1 and CDR2 sequences are MNHEY and SMNVEV (reference sequence). CDR3 nucleotide sequence: TGTGCCAGCAGGTCCCAAGAGACCCAGTACTTC. Its translation: CASRSQETQYF.

The chain combines TRBV6-6 with TRBJ1-5; D uncertain. The CDR3 is made up of 14 amino acids. Germline CDR1 reads MNHNY; CDR2 reads SVGAGI (reference sequence). The germline V and J ends were trimmed by 6 bases and 0 bases, with 9 bases remaining between them. CDR3 residues: CASSREGSNQPQHF. CDR3 DNA: TGTGCCAGCAGCCGGGAGGGTAGCAATCAGCCCCAGCATTTT.

V gene TRBV20-1 combines with J gene TRBJ2-5; 8 bases fit TRBD2. Germline loops: CDR1 DFQATT, CDR2 SNEGSKA (reference sequence). Trimming took 5 bases from V and 10 from J; bases not matched to a gene: 3. This CDR3 region has 10 residues. CDR3 in DNA: TGCAGTGCTGAGGGGACTAGCCAGTACTTC. Protein sequence: CSAEGTSQYF.

The rearrangement uses TRBV5-1 and TRBJ2-5; the D gene could be TRBD1 or TRBD2 (5 bases each). The CDR3 contains 16 residues. Germline CDR1 SGHRS, CDR2 YFSETQ. V lost 0 bases and J lost 0, with 12 bases in between. This CDR3 reads CASSLGGAGYQETQYF. The CDR3 DNA follows: TGCGCCAGCAGCTTGGGAGGGGCAGGGTACCAAGAGACCCAGTACTTC.

This chain links TRBV10-2 with TRBJ1-1, with a weak D call TRBD1 (5 bases). Trimming took off 6 bases at V and 0 bases at J, with 11 bases between the two ends. The CDR3 totals 14 residues. Germline lookup yields CDR1 WSHSY and CDR2 SAAADI. The CDR3 protein is CASRVSGVNTEAFF. The CDR3, as DNA: TGCGCCAGCAGAGTATCGGGGGTGAACACTGAAGCTTTCTTT.

The chain uses TRBV6-6 and TRBJ2-1, with unresolved D. Germline V gene data show CDR1 as MNHNY and CDR2 as SVGAGI (reference sequence). V lost 10 bases and J 2 bases, leaving 6 bases between the germline ends. This CDR3 has 11 amino acids. CDR3 region: CATGTYNEQFF. The DNA of the CDR3 is TGTGCCACCGGAACCTACAATGAGCAGTTCTTC.

This clone was counted once. This chain connects TRBV6-1 to TRBJ1-2; no definite D call. This CDR3 spans 14 amino acids. Looked up from germline, CDR1 is MNHNS and CDR2 is SASEGT. V was pared by 2 bases and J by 4 bases, with 11 bases between. CDR3: CASSEIGGRYGYTF. The CDR3 DNA follows: TGTGCCAGCAGTGAAATAGGAGGTCGCTATGGCTACACCTTC.

In its sample, this clone was seen once. This sequence joins TRBV10-1 and TRBJ2-6, with TRBD1 matching over 8 bases. V lost 7 bases to trimming and J lost 0 bases; unmatched junction nucleotides: 11. The CDR3 loop spans 18 amino acids. Germline V gives CDR1 WNHNN, CDR2 SYGVQD (reference sequence). The DNA for the CDR3 is TGCGCCAGCATTCACGCGAAGGACAGGGCCTCTGGGGCCAACGTCCTGACTTTC. Residues: CASIHAKDRASGANVLTF.

The chain links TRBV6-5 to TRBJ1-1; 8 bases are shared with TRBD1. J was trimmed by 1 base and V by 9 bases; bases with no gene match: 7. The CDR3 consists of 14 residues. Germline loops: CDR1 MNHEY, CDR2 SVGAGI. CDR3 in DNA: TGTGCCAGTAGAAACAGGGGGGCGAACACTGAAGCTTTCTTT. Translated, it gives CASRNRGANTEAFF.

The rearrangement uses TRBV5-4 and TRBJ2-7; D might be TRBD2 (7 bases). Germline loops: CDR1 SGHNT, CDR2 YYREEE (reference sequence). Trimming pared 6 bases from V and 3 bases from J, leaving 13 bases between. CDR3 length equals 13 residues. The CDR3 DNA reads TGTGCCAGCACCCGGGGGGCAGGCTACGAGCAGTACTTC. Translating gives CASTRGAGYEQYF.

The chain uses TRBV5-1 and TRBJ2-2; 7 nucleotides agree with TRBD2. Per germline, CDR1 SGHRS and CDR2 YFSETQ. CDR3 length: 14 residues. The V segment lost 2 bases and the J segment 3 bases; nucleotides outside the gene matches: 1. The chain's CDR3 is CASSFLADTGELFF. CDR3 coding DNA: TGCGCCAGCAGCTTCCTAGCGGACACCGGGGAGCTGTTTTTT.

The chain links TRBV7-2 to TRBJ2-7; the match to TRBD2 covers 7 bases. CDR1 SGHTA and CDR2 FQGNSA come from the germline V gene. The CDR3 length is 16 residues. J was trimmed by 2 bases and V by 0 bases; bases with no gene match: 7. The CDR3 spells CASSLALGAGTYEQYF. CDR3 coding DNA: TGTGCCAGCAGCTTAGCCTTAGGAGCGGGAACCTACGAGCAGTACTTC.

The chain has TRBV11-1 and TRBJ1-6; D is uncertain. CDR3 length: 16 residues. Per germline, CDR1 SGHAT and CDR2 FQDESV (reference sequence). The V end was cut by 3 bases, the J end by 4 bases, with 13 bases between. The CDR3 DNA sequence: TGTGCCAGCAGCTTGTTAGGAACAGTATATAATTCACCCCTCCACTTT. Translating it yields CASSLLGTVYNSPLHF.